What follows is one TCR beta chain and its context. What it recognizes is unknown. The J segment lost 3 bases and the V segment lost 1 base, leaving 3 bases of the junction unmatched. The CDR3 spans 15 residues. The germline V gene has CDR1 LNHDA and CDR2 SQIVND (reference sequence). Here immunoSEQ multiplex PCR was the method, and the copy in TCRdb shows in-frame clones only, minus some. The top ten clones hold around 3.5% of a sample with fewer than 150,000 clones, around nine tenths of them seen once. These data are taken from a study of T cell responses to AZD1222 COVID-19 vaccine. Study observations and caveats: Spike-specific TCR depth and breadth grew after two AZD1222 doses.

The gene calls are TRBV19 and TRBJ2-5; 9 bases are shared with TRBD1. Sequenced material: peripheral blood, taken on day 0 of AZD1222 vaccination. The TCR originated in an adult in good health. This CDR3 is CASSIGGTGKETQYF. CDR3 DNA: TGTGCCAGTAGTATAGGGGGGACAGGGAAAGAGACCCAGTACTTC.